The clone carrying this TCR beta chain was seen many times. The antigen remains unidentified. Germline V CDR1 and CDR2: DFQATT, SNEGSKA (reference sequence). The V and J ends lost 5 bases and 0 bases, in that order; junction bases with no gene match: 6. The CDR3 consists of 15 residues. This record comes from a study of CD8 T cells in ankylosing spondylitis. The study, taken as a whole, reports: One TCR beta motif, made up of roughly 8 highly homologous variants, appeared characteristic of ankylosing spondylitis blood. Reactive arthritis synovial fluid and blood previously showed some of these motif variants. Reports say disease-linked clones showed up significantly more in matched ankylosing spondylitis synovial fluid.

5'-RACE, quantitative and with molecular barcodes, yielded the TCR beta libraries. TCRdb re-analysed the 5' RACE reads in MiXCR, keeping a single row per CDR3 protein. Of a few hundred thousand distinct CDR3 sequences detected, 9.5% to 12% appear once; the ten largest clones hold approximately 6.6%. The sequenced material came from blood, either unsorted or a sorted T cell fraction (not recorded which). This sequence was found in a male donor with ankylosing spondylitis or in good health (not recorded which). The chain has TRBV20-1 and TRBJ2-1, with 8 nucleotides matching TRBD2. The CDR3, as DNA: TGCAGTGCTCAACTAGCGGCGCGCTCCTACAATGAGCAGTTCTTC. Translated: CSAQLAARSYNEQFF.